This TCR beta chain was identified during a study of blood T cell repertoires in COVID-19. Across the study: Specimens from acute and convalescent COVID-19 originated in the United States, Italy and Spain. In each case, the material was cDNA or gDNA derived from T cells, B-cell-depleted T cells, or PBMCs.

The CDR3 spans 15 residues. Germline values: CDR1 SGHRS, CDR2 YFSETQ. J was trimmed by 3 bases and V by 0 bases; bases with no gene match: 3. In the authors' methods: Reference gene primer amplification in the assay estimated nucleated cell counts. This table comes from immunoSEQ multiplex PCR, and its TCRdb copy is limited to in-frame clones, with some not included. D and trimming come from the DNA, and the V and J calls and clone size come from that table. The table shows nearly 100,000 clones, with around nine tenths occurring only once. The sequenced material came from peripheral blood. This TCR came from a man older than 75 with acute or convalescent COVID-19. This chain links TRBV5-1 with TRBJ1-3; 7 nucleotides line up with TRBD1. The CDR3 sequence: CASSLEGASGNTIYF. The CDR3 nucleotides read TGCGCCAGCAGCTTGGAGGGGGCAAGTGGAAACACCATATATTTT.